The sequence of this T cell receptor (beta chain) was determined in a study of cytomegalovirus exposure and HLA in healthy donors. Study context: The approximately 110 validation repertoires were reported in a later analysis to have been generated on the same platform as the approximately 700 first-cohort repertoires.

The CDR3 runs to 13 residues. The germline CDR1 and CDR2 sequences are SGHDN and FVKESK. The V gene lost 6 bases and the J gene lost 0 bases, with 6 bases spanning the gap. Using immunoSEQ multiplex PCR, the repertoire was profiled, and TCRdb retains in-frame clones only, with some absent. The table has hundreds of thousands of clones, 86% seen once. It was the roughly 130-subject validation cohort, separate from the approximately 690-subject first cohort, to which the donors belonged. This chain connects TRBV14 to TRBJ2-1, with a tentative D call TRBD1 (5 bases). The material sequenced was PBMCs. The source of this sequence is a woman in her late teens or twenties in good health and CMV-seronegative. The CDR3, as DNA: TGTGCCAGCAGTCAGGGCTCCTACAATGAGCAGTTCTTC. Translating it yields CASSQGSYNEQFF.